A selection of T cell receptor beta chains follows, all from one sample in a study of shared clonotypes between healthy human individuals. Method: immunoSEQ multiplex PCR; TCRdb's copy keeps in-frame clones and lacks some. The sample carries about 380,000 clones, approximately 96% recorded once. Sequenced material: memory CD8+ T cells sorted from blood. Source of these receptors: a man aged 25-45 years in good health. The CDR3 runs from the conserved cysteine through the conserved F or W. Each record gives: clone size, D gene, V gene, J gene, CDR3 protein, CDR3 DNA. A D gene is named only where the DNA matches it firmly. A clone size is listed for some rows: how often the clone was seen (once, few, many), or a class if it is expanded.

NA	NA	TRBV5-4	TRBJ1-2	CASSLWGGTNYGYTF	TGTGCCAGCAGCTTATGGGGTGGGACTAACTATGGCTACACCTTC
NA	TRBD2	TRBV9	TRBJ2-1	CASSAIGTSGRGNEQFF	TGTGCCAGCAGCGCGATAGGCACTAGCGGGAGAGGCAATGAGCAGTTCTTC
NA	TRBD2	TRBV2	TRBJ2-7	CASSEALAGGFYEQYF	TGTGCCAGCAGTGAAGCGCTAGCGGGAGGGTTTTACGAGCAGTACTTC
few	TRBD2	TRBV7-3	TRBJ2-1	CASSLSGSSYNEQFF	TGTGCCAGCAGCTTAAGCGGGAGCTCCTACAATGAGCAGTTCTTC
NA	NA	TRBV7-9	TRBJ2-1	CASSLSVAAYNEQFF	TGTGCCAGCAGCTTGTCGGTAGCGGCCTACAATGAGCAGTTCTTC
NA	NA	TRBV5-1	TRBJ2-1	CASSLGPGLGEQFF	TGCGCCAGCAGCTTGGGTCCGGGATTGGGTGAGCAGTTCTTC
few	NA	TRBV11-2	TRBJ2-3	CASSFTDTQYF	TGTGCCAGCAGCTTCACAGATACGCAGTATTTT
NA	TRBD1	TRBV5-6	TRBJ1-4	CASSGQGATNEKLFF	TGTGCCAGCAGCGGACAGGGGGCAACTAATGAAAAACTGTTTTTT
few	NA	TRBV28	TRBJ1-5	CASSLGGEPQHF	TGTGCCAGCAGTTTGGGCGGCGAGCCCCAGCATTTT
NA	NA	TRBV28	TRBJ1-2	CASLPSGDDGYTF	TGTGCCAGCCTCCCTTCAGGGGACGATGGCTACACCTTC
NA	NA	TRBV21-1	TRBJ2-1	CASSKAGLAGILSSYNEQFF	TGTGCCAGCAGCAAAGCTGGGCTAGCGGGGATACTTAGCTCCTACAATGAGCAGTTCTTC
NA	TRBD2	TRBV10-2	TRBJ2-1	CASSEFVSGGYNEQFF	TGCGCCAGCAGTGAATTCGTTAGCGGGGGTTACAATGAGCAGTTCTTC
NA	NA	TRBV11-3	TRBJ2-3	CASSLGLGGTTDTQYF	TGTGCCAGCAGCTTAGGGTTAGGGGGGACCACAGATACGCAGTATTTT
NA	NA	TRBV7-9	TRBJ2-2	CASSLGQNTGELFF	TGTGCCAGCAGCCTAGGACAGAACACCGGGGAGCTGTTTTTT
once	NA	TRBV11-2	TRBJ2-2	CAIDEWGELFF	TGTGCCATCGATGAGTGGGGGGAGCTGTTTTTT
NA	NA	TRBV6-1	TRBJ1-3	CASSEHSAGNTIYF	TGTGCCAGCAGTGAACACTCGGCTGGAAACACCATATATTTT
NA	TRBD2	TRBV14	TRBJ2-1	CASSQVAGVDYNEQFF	TGTGCCAGCAGCCAAGTAGCGGGAGTAGATTACAATGAGCAGTTCTTC
NA	TRBD2	TRBV4-1	TRBJ2-7	CASSGRLGGGSYEQYF	TGCGCCAGCAGCGGACGCCTGGGCGGGGGCTCCTACGAGCAGTACTTC
NA	TRBD1	TRBV7-2	TRBJ2-2	CASSLPGQGSGELFF	TGTGCCAGCAGCTTGCCGGGACAGGGATCCGGGGAGCTGTTTTTT
NA	TRBD2	TRBV2	TRBJ2-7	CASSEGLAGEWGYEQYF	TGTGCCAGCAGCGAGGGACTAGCGGGAGAATGGGGGTACGAGCAGTACTTC
NA	NA	TRBV18	TRBJ1-1	CASSPRQSPDTEAFF	TGTGCCAGCTCACCGAGGCAGAGCCCTGACACTGAAGCTTTCTTT
NA	TRBD1	TRBV5-1	TRBJ2-6	CASSVGTGRANVLTF	TGCGCCAGCAGCGTAGGGACAGGGAGGGCCAACGTCCTGACTTTC
NA	NA	TRBV28	TRBJ2-5	CASNRQETHKETQYF	TGTGCCAGCAACCGACAGGAGACCCATAAAGAGACCCAGTACTTC
NA	NA	TRBV4-2	TRBJ2-4	CASRTTDGGAKNIQYF	TGTGCCAGCAGAACTACAGACGGGGGAGCCAAAAACATTCAGTACTTC
NA	TRBD1	TRBV28	TRBJ1-5	CASLGTEVYQPQHF	TGTGCCAGCCTAGGGACAGAGGTGTATCAGCCCCAGCATTTT
NA	TRBD2	TRBV5-4	TRBJ2-2	CASSPGGRRTGELFF	TGTGCCAGCAGCCCGGGGGGGCGGAGGACCGGGGAGCTGTTTTTT